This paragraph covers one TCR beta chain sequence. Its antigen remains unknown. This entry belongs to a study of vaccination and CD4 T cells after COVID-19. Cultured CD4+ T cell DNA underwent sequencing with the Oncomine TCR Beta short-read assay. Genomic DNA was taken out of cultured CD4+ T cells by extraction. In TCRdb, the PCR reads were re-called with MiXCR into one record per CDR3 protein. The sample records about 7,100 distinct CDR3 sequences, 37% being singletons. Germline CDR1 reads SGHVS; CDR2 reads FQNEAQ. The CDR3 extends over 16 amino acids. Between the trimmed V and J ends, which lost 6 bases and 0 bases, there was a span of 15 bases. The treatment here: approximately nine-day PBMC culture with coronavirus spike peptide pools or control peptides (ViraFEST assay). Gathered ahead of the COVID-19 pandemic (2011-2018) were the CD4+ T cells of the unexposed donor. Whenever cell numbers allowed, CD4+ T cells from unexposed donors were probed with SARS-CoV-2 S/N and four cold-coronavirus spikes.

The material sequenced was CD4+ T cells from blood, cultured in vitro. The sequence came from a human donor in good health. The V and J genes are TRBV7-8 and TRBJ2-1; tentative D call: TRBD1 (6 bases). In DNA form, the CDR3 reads TGTGCCAGCAGATCAACAGGGAAGAGCTCCTACAATGAGCAGTTCTTC. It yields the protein CASRSTGKSSYNEQFF.